Reported below is one TCR beta chain. The CDR3 has 15 amino acids. V lost 5 bases, J lost 10 bases, and 17 bases stayed unmatched. Germline CDR1 DFQATT, CDR2 SNEGSKA (reference sequence). The TCR beta CDR3 regions underwent amplification from RNA transcripts. HTBI primers were employed in first-round RT-PCR, then a second-round multiplex PCR followed. TCRdb reanalysed the multiplex PCR reads using MiXCR and keeps one entry per CDR3 protein. The repertoire holds fewer than 650,000 distinct CDR3 sequences, with about 20% as singletons. This entry belongs to a study of Graves' ophthalmopathy and Graves' hyperthyroidism.

The TCR was taken from a woman aged 18-29 years with stable Graves' hyperthyroidism. Some clones in this sample may be carry-over from other donors' samples. This chain uses TRBV20-1 with TRBJ1-1, with TRBD1 matching over 9 bases. The sequenced sample consisted of peripheral blood. The CDR3 nucleotides are TGCAGTGCTCTACCTGGTTGGACAGGGGAGGTCGGAGCTTTCTTT. Its translation is CSALPGWTGEVGAFF.